This T cell receptor beta chain came from a study of blood T cell repertoires in COVID-19. Assay used: immunoSEQ multiplex PCR; TCRdb lists only in-frame clones, some missing. The table shows some 150,000 clones, with 75% to 90% occurring only once. This CDR3 comprises 16 residues. J gave up 1 base and V 5 bases, and 7 bases lay outside the gene matches. CDR1 is MGHDK and CDR2 is SYGVNS in the germline V gene. The chain uses TRBV25-1 and TRBJ2-3, with 9 positions matching TRBD1. The sequencing sample was made of peripheral blood. This receptor was identified in a woman aged 55-70 years with COVID-19, enrolled during active disease. The CDR3: CASSPQGAGGTDTQYF. In DNA form, the CDR3 reads TGTGCCAGCAGTCCACAGGGGGCAGGCGGCACAGATACGCAGTATTTT. Variable domain in full (rest from reference TRBV25-1 and TRBJ2-3): EADIYQTPRYLVIGTGKKITLECSQTMGHDKMYWYQQDPGMELHLIHYSYGVNSTEKGDLSSESTVSRIRTEHFPLTLESARPSHTSQYLCASSPQGAGGTDTQYFGPGTRLTVL.